This T cell receptor beta chain was profiled in a study of T cell responses to AZD1222 COVID-19 vaccine. Study-wide points: At baseline, seropositivity was found in only a handful of AZD1222 recipients. Nearly half of the spike-specific TCRs reportedly recognize variant regions that carry no mutations. Clonal diversity may have been underestimated, and the donors were mostly white British, with more females than males. Vaccine-related CD4 TCRs covered spike, predominating at 160-218 and 743-854.

With respect to this clone: Its antigen is not identified.

Generated by immunoSEQ multiplex PCR, the TCRdb table keeps only in-frame clones and is missing some. The sample carries more than 150,000 clones, around 93% recorded once. This receptor was obtained from an adult in good health. The sequencing here drew on peripheral blood, taken on day 0 of AZD1222 vaccination.

DNA for the CDR3: TGTGCCAGCAGTTACTTGACGGGGCGTGATGGCTACACCTTC. Translating gives CASSYLTGRDGYTF. J is TRBJ1-2 and V is TRBV6-5, with D perhaps TRBD1 (5 bases). The germline CDR1 and CDR2 sequences are MNHEY and SVGAGI. Trimming removed 1 base from V and 6 bases from J, with 12 bases in between. CDR3 length: 14 residues.